This T cell receptor (beta chain) emerged from a study of Ad26.COV2.S vaccination and SARS-CoV-2 variants. Germline V gene lookup returns CDR1 MRHNA and CDR2 SNTAGT. There are 14 residues in the CDR3. With V trimmed by 6 bases and J by 1 base, 5 bases remained unmatched. Treatment: some 20 received Ad26.COV2.S at low or high dose, single or two shots; several received placebo; per-sample allocation not given. Each sample was drawn 63 days after the first injection (of vaccine or placebo). Produced via immunoSEQ multiplex PCR; TCRdb's table is partial and in-frame only. The table shows hundreds of thousands of clones, with more than 80% occurring only once.

Sample: peripheral blood, taken in a trial of Ad26.COV2.S vaccine versus placebo. The TCR was taken from a person between 18 and 59 years old who received the Ad26.COV2.S COVID-19 vaccine or a placebo. The chain couples TRBV6-4 to TRBJ2-7, with TRBD2 identical over 8 bases. CDR3: CASREQRGSYEQYF. The CDR3 DNA is TGTGCCAGCAGGGAGCAGCGGGGGTCCTACGAGCAGTACTTC.